The 2 T cell receptor beta chains given below trace back to one sample, sequenced in a study of cytotoxic CD8 clonotypes in ibrutinib-treated CLL. Here immunoSEQ multiplex PCR was the method, and the copy in TCRdb shows in-frame clones only, minus some. The sample consists of about 130,000 clones, around three quarters of them appearing once. The specimen comprised PBMCs, sampled after 12 months of ibrutinib treatment. The origin of the receptors is a human donor with chronic lymphocytic leukemia.

The chain uses TRBV14 and TRBJ2-1; 8 positions agree with TRBD2. The germline V gene encodes CDR1 SGHDN and CDR2 FVKESK. Trimming removed 4 bases from V and 8 bases from J; junction bases left unmatched: 7. The CDR3 is made up of 14 amino acids. CDR3 protein: CASSPPGRGYEQFF. CDR3 coding DNA: TGTGCCAGCAGCCCCCCCGGGAGGGGCTATGAGCAGTTCTTC.

This chain uses TRBV6-1 with TRBJ2-7; TRBD1 matches at 7 bases. The CDR3 covers 14 residues. Germline V lookup: CDR1 MNHNS, CDR2 SASEGT. The V and J ends lost 5 bases and 2 bases, in that order; junction bases with no gene match: 6. CDR3 DNA sequence: TGTGCCAGCAGTTTGGGACAGCAGGCCTACGAGCAGTACTTC. Translating it yields CASSLGQQAYEQYF.